Listed below are T cell receptor beta chains from one sample, sequenced in a study of cytomegalovirus exposure and HLA in healthy donors. Sequencing used immunoSEQ multiplex PCR; TCRdb keeps in-frame clones, though not all of them. The sample holds 150,000 to 200,000 clones, approximately 80% seen once. The sample was PBMCs. The receptors derive from a girl aged 5 to 17 in good health and CMV-seropositive. The CDR3 runs from the conserved cysteine through the conserved F or W. The order of the fields is CDR3 length, clone size, V gene, J gene, CDR3 protein. Not all rows give a size; the values are once, few, many and, for expanded clones, a class.

cdr3_length: 14
clone_size: NA
v_call: TRBV5-1
j_call: TRBJ1-2
cdr3_aa: CARGRLGAVYGYTF

cdr3_length: 15
clone_size: NA
v_call: TRBV6-6
j_call: TRBJ2-7
cdr3_aa: CASSTTGRSSYEQYF

cdr3_length: 13
clone_size: NA
v_call: TRBV10-3
j_call: TRBJ1-1
cdr3_aa: CAITSTANTEAFF

cdr3_length: 12
clone_size: NA
v_call: TRBV5-8
j_call: TRBJ2-1
cdr3_aa: CASSTGTSGSFF

cdr3_length: 15
clone_size: NA
v_call: TRBV5-1
j_call: TRBJ1-1
cdr3_aa: CASKKGAGLNTEAFF

cdr3_length: 14
clone_size: NA
v_call: TRBV5-4
j_call: TRBJ1-2
cdr3_aa: CASSFPGQGGGYTF

cdr3_length: 13
clone_size: NA
v_call: TRBV7-9
j_call: TRBJ1-3
cdr3_aa: CASSLAAGYTIYF

cdr3_length: 16
clone_size: NA
v_call: TRBV10-3
j_call: TRBJ2-4
cdr3_aa: CAISERGSPAKNIQYF

cdr3_length: 15
clone_size: once
v_call: TRBV5-4
j_call: TRBJ1-2
cdr3_aa: CASSLRGLIDYGYTF

cdr3_length: 13
clone_size: NA
v_call: TRBV2
j_call: TRBJ2-1
cdr3_aa: CASKTSGSDEQFF

cdr3_length: 15
clone_size: few
v_call: TRBV4-1
j_call: TRBJ2-4
cdr3_aa: CASSQDGDYQNIQYF